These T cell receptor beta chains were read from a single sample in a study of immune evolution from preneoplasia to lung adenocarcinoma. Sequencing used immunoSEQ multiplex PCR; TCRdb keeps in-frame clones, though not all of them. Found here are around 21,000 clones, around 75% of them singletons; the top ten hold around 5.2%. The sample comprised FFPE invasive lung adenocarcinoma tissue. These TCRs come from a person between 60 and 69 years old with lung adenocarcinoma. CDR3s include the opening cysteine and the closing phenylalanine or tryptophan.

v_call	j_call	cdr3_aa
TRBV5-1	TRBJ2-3	CASSLQGGYTDTQYF
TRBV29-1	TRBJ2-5	CSVRDRSPRTQYF
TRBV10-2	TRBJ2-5	CASSDFPQIETQYF
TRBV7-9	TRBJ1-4	CASSSSQMGTPNEKLFF
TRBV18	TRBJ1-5	CASSPRQGGLNQPQHF
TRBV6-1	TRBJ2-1	CASSSRGREDNEQFF
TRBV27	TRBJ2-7	CASSSGWAEQYF
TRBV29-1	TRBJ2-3	CSVGGGERDTQYF
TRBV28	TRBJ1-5	CASSSPGEGGRNQPQHF
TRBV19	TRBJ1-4	CACREASEEKLFF
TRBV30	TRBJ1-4	CAWRSTGIEKLFF
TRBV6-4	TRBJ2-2	CASSDVAGGPGELFF
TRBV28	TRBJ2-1	CASSSPAGGGTVNEQFF
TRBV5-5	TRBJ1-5	CASSFIPDQPQHF
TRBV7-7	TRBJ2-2	CASSPNVGTGELFF
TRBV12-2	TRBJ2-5	CASRLEAVETQYF
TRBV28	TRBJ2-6	CASTPMTGASSGANVLTF
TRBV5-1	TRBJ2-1	CASSLAGGRNAYNEQFF
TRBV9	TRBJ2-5	CASSGQGSQETQYF
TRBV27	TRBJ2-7	CASSLRASSYEQYF
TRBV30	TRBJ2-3	CAWSVQITDTQYF
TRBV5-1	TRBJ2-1	CASSSSRAGGREQFF
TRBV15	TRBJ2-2	CATSRDPLRLTNTGELFF